The 30 T cell receptor beta chains presented below share a single source sample, sequenced in a study of OX40 agonist ivuxolimab in advanced cancers. Repertoires were generated with immunoSEQ multiplex PCR, while TCRdb's copy carries only in-frame clones and drops some. The table includes roughly 32,000 clones, 88% detected once. The sequencing used CD4+ or CD8+ T cells sorted from blood, collected in a trial of the OX40 agonist ivuxolimab. The receptors originated from an adult with an advanced solid tumor such as melanoma, head and neck, liver or kidney cancer.

The J gene is TRBJ2-3, the V gene TRBV4-2; a weak D match, TRBD1 (6 bases). Trimming took 4 bases from V and 2 from J, leaving 10 bases between them. The length of the CDR3 is 14 residues. Per the germline V gene, CDR1 is LGHNA and CDR2 is YNFKEQ. Here the CDR3 reads CASSPTGFTDTQYF. The CDR3 DNA reads TGTGCCAGCAGCCCCACAGGGTTCACAGATACGCAGTATTTT.

This clone was detected once. CDR3 sequence reads: CASSQDRVSYEQYF. The CDR3 coding sequence is TGCGCCAGCAGCCAAGATAGGGTATCCTACGAGCAGTACTTC. The gene calls are TRBV4-3 and TRBJ2-7; D not resolved. Between the trimmed V and J ends, which lost 0 bases and 1 base, there was a span of 7 bases. Germline assignment: CDR1 LGHNA and CDR2 YSLEER. The length of the CDR3 is 14 residues.

This clone has a single count. V is TRBV27 and J is TRBJ2-2; D call uncertain. V was pared by 1 base and J by 3 bases, with 6 bases between. This CDR3 is 14 amino acids long. CDR1 MNHEY and CDR2 SMNVEV come from the germline V gene (reference sequence). The CDR3 DNA reads TGTGCCAGCAGTTTATTCCTAGACACCGGGGAGCTGTTTTTT. It yields the protein CASSLFLDTGELFF.

J is TRBJ1-1 and V is TRBV19, with TRBD1 matching 7 bases. Germline V CDR1 and CDR2: LNHDA, SQIVND (reference sequence). The CDR3 is made up of 16 amino acids. The J segment lost 0 bases and the V segment lost 6 bases, leaving 10 bases of the junction unmatched. CDR3 residues: CASSFGTASMNTEAFF. The CDR3 DNA is TGTGCCAGTAGCTTCGGGACAGCTTCGATGAACACTGAAGCTTTCTTT.

This clone was counted a single time. V is TRBV11-2 and J is TRBJ2-3; TRBD1 agrees at 8 bases. V shed 6 bases and J 1 base; nucleotides not matched to a gene: 6. CDR3 size: 15 residues. Germline CDR1 and CDR2: SGHAT and FQNNGV. DNA for the CDR3: TGTGCCAGCAGGATTTCGGGACAGGGCACAGATACGCAGTATTTT. It is translated as CASRISGQGTDTQYF.

The CDR3, as DNA: TGTGCCAGCAAAGACAGCTCCTACGAGCAGTACTTC. Protein sequence: CASKDSSYEQYF. The chain recombines TRBV14 with TRBJ2-7; perhaps TRBD1 as D (5 bases). The CDR3 totals 12 residues. Trimming stripped 7 bases from V and 0 bases from J, with 7 bases between. The germline CDR1 and CDR2 sequences are SGHDN and FVKESK.

The chain recombines TRBV7-9 with TRBJ1-1; no definite D call. V shed 4 bases and J shed 0 bases, with 9 bases lying between them. Germline values: CDR1 SEHNR, CDR2 FQNEAQ (reference sequence). The CDR3 is 14 residues long. CDR3 coding DNA: TGTGCCAGCAGCTCCCAGGAACTGAACACTGAAGCTTTCTTT. Protein: CASSSQELNTEAFF.

The chain carries TRBV7-9 and TRBJ2-7; either TRBD1 or TRBD2 may supply D (5 bases each). The CDR3 is made up of 12 amino acids. Trimming left V 1 base short and J 7 bases short, with 8 bases between. Germline assignment: CDR1 SEHNR and CDR2 FQNEAQ (reference sequence). The CDR3 protein is CASSLGGTEQYF. The CDR3 DNA is TGTGCCAGCAGCTTAGGGGGGACGGAGCAGTACTTC.

The chain has TRBV6-1 and TRBJ1-1; no definite D call. V dropped 6 bases and J dropped 1 base, with 12 bases sitting between them. The germline CDR1 and CDR2 sequences are MNHNS and SASEGT. The CDR3 runs to 14 residues. The CDR3 loop reads CASSQWSGNTEAFF. As DNA, the CDR3 is TGTGCCAGCAGCCAATGGTCAGGGAACACTGAAGCTTTCTTT.

The chain uses TRBV10-3 and TRBJ2-1; TRBD2 matches 8 bases. V gave up 3 bases and J gave up 5 bases; unmatched junction bases: 6. This CDR3 region has 15 residues. CDR1 and CDR2 (germline): ENHRY, SYGVKD. CDR3 DNA: TGTGCCATCAGTGAACGGGGACTAGGGAACAATGAGCAGTTCTTC. Translating it yields CAISERGLGNNEQFF.

V and J are TRBV5-4 and TRBJ1-5; TRBD1 might be the D (5 bases). V lost 0 bases and J lost 8, with 12 bases in between. This CDR3 spans 14 amino acids. Germline V lookup: CDR1 SGHNT, CDR2 YYREEE (reference sequence). CDR3 residues: CASSLAGMEEPQHF. The CDR3, as DNA: TGTGCCAGCAGCTTGGCAGGGATGGAGGAGCCCCAGCATTTT.

In this sample, this clone turned up once. V is TRBV11-2 and J is TRBJ2-6; 10 bases align to TRBD2. The CDR3 is 18 amino acids. Germline loops: CDR1 SGHAT, CDR2 FQNNGV. J was trimmed by 0 bases and V by 5 bases; bases with no gene match: 7. The CDR3 nucleotides read TGTGCCAGCAGCCTACTAGCGGGGAAAGACTCTGGGGCCAACGTCCTGACTTTC. This codes for CASSLLAGKDSGANVLTF.

The genes are TRBV6-1 and TRBJ2-2; D unresolved. Germline V gene lookup returns CDR1 MNHNS and CDR2 SASEGT. There are 15 residues in the CDR3. The V end was cut by 2 bases, the J end by 4 bases, with 11 bases between. DNA of the CDR3: TGTGCCAGCAGTGAATTAGGGCAGACCACCGGGGAGCTGTTTTTT. This codes for CASSELGQTTGELFF.

The rearrangement joins TRBV27 to TRBJ1-5, with D possibly TRBD1 on 5 matching bases. Germline V CDR1 and CDR2: MNHEY, SMNVEV (reference sequence). Trimming pared 5 bases from V and 7 bases from J, leaving 9 bases between. The CDR3 is 12 amino acids. CDR3 amino acids: CASSPGGQPQHF. CDR3 bases: TGTGCCAGCAGTCCGGGGGGGCAGCCCCAGCATTTT.

The chain carries TRBV30 and TRBJ2-7; TRBD1 agrees at 8 bases. J gave up 4 bases and V 4 bases, and 3 bases lay outside the gene matches. Germline V gene sequence: CDR1 GTSNPN, CDR2 SVGIG (reference sequence). CDR3 length: 12 amino acids. The CDR3 sequence: CAWNQGAYEQYF. CDR3 coding DNA: TGTGCCTGGAACCAGGGGGCTTACGAGCAGTACTTC.

This chain uses TRBV14 with TRBJ2-2; D uncertain. V was cut by 6 bases and J by 1 base, with 6 bases left in between. The germline gives CDR1 SGHDN, CDR2 FVKESK. The CDR3 spans 13 residues. The CDR3 DNA reads TGTGCCAGCAGTTCGTTGAACACCGGGGAGCTGTTTTTT. Translation gives CASSSLNTGELFF.

J is TRBJ2-7 and V is TRBV11-2; TRBD2 might be the D (5 bases). V dropped 1 base and J dropped 2 bases, with 6 bases sitting between them. Germline lookup yields CDR1 SGHAT and CDR2 FQNNGV. The CDR3 is 13 amino acids. In nucleotides, the CDR3 is TGTGCCAGCAGCTTAGGACTAACCTACGAGCAGTACTTC. This gives the protein CASSLGLTYEQYF.

This rearrangement joins TRBV7-6 to TRBJ2-1; TRBD1 matches at 7 bases. V shed 6 bases, J shed 5 bases, and the junction held 19 bases outside the gene matches. Germline CDR1 SGHVS, CDR2 FNYEAQ. The CDR3 contains 18 residues. CDR3 loop: CASSYALGQQGFHNEQFF. For the CDR3, the DNA is TGTGCCAGCAGTTACGCTCTAGGGCAACAGGGGTTCCACAATGAGCAGTTCTTC. Supplemented by reference TRBV7-6 and TRBJ2-1, the full variable domain reads GAGVSQSPRYKVTKRGQDVALRCDPISGHVSLYWYRQALGQGPEFLTYFNYEAQQDKSGLPNDRFSAERPEGSISTLTIQRTEQRDSAMYRCASSYALGQQGFHNEQFFGPGTRLTVL.

The rearrangement uses TRBV5-1 and TRBJ2-7; 9 nucleotides match TRBD2. The CDR3 contains 14 residues. Germline-derived CDR1 and CDR2 are SGHRS and YFSETQ. V lost 1 base and J lost 6; bases outside the gene matches: 5. Here the CDR3 reads CASSLWAGGGEQYF. CDR3 DNA: TGCGCCAGCAGCTTGTGGGCGGGAGGGGGCGAGCAGTACTTC.

This clone was found once. The chain links TRBV7-8 to TRBJ1-5; D unresolved. Trimming stripped 3 bases from V and 6 bases from J, with 15 bases between. The germline V gene encodes CDR1 SGHVS and CDR2 FQNEAQ. The CDR3 is made up of 15 amino acids. CDR3 region: CASSFNKGYLQPQHF. Written as DNA, the CDR3 is TGTGCCAGCAGCTTCAACAAGGGCTACCTTCAGCCCCAGCATTTT.

The chain joins TRBV5-8 to TRBJ2-3; TRBD2 matches 10 bases. Germline lookup yields CDR1 SGHTS and CDR2 YDEGEE. V shed 4 bases and J 1 base; nucleotides not matched to a gene: 3. The CDR3 totals 15 residues. The CDR3 sequence: CASSRTSGGTDTQYF. The CDR3 bases are TGTGCCAGCAGCCGTACTAGCGGGGGCACAGATACGCAGTATTTT.

This clone was detected once. The V and J genes are TRBV13 and TRBJ2-3; D remains unclear. Germline V lookup: CDR1 PRHDT, CDR2 FYEKMQ (reference sequence). Trimming took 5 bases from V and 2 from J, leaving 11 bases between them. The CDR3 runs to 14 residues. In DNA, the CDR3 is TGTGCCAGCAGCCAGGACCGGTCCACAGATACGCAGTATTTT. This encodes CASSQDRSTDTQYF. The entire variable domain, with the rest obtained from reference TRBV13 and TRBJ2-3, is as follows: AAGVIQSPRHLIKEKRETATLKCYPIPRHDTVYWYQQGPGQDPQFLISFYEKMQSDKGSIPDRFSAQQFSDYHSELNMSSLELGDSALYFCASSQDRSTDTQYFGPGTRLTVL.

This clone is a singleton in its sample. The chain carries TRBV6-4 and TRBJ2-1, with a weak D call TRBD2 (7 bases). The V end was cut by 6 bases, the J end by 5 bases, with 17 bases between. The germline V gene has CDR1 MRHNA and CDR2 SNTAGT. CDR3 length: 15 amino acids. DNA of the CDR3: TGTGCCAGCAGCGCCGGAGGGGGGGAAAACAATGAGCAGTTCTTC. Its translation is CASSAGGGENNEQFF.

This sequence joins TRBV28 and TRBJ2-3, with 8 positions matching TRBD2. The V segment lost 3 bases and the J segment 5 bases; nucleotides outside the gene matches: 7. This CDR3 is 15 amino acids long. Germline V gene lookup returns CDR1 MDHEN and CDR2 SYDVKM. The CDR3 nucleotides are TGTGCCAGCAGTTTGGCGGGGGGAAGGGGAGATACGCAGTATTTT. Translating it yields CASSLAGGRGDTQYF. Full variable domain (missing parts from reference TRBV28 and TRBJ2-3): DVKVTQSSRYLVKRTGEKVFLECVQDMDHENMFWYRQDPGLGLRLIYFSYDVKMKEKGDIPEGYSVSREKKERFSLILESASTNQTSMYLCASSLAGGRGDTQYFGPGTRLTVL.

CDR3 in amino acids: CASSQDGGYEQYF. The CDR3 bases are TGTGCCAGCAGCCAAGATGGGGGGTACGAGCAGTACTTC. The J gene is TRBJ2-7, the V gene TRBV14; a possible D gene is TRBD2 (6 bases). The germline V gene has CDR1 SGHDN and CDR2 FVKESK. The CDR3 spans 13 residues. With 0 bases removed from V and 4 bases from J, the gap between germline ends came to 7 bases. The full variable domain, in which reference TRBV14 and TRBJ2-7 provide the parts outside the CDR3, is EAGVTQFPSHSVIEKGQTVTLRCDPISGHDNLYWYRRVMGKEIKFLLHFVKESKQDESGMPNNRFLAERTGGTYSTLKVQPAELEDSGVYFCASSQDGGYEQYFGPGTRLTVT.

The gene calls are TRBV11-2 and TRBJ2-1, with unresolved D. From germline, CDR1 is SGHAT and CDR2 FQNNGV. Trimming took off 5 bases at V and 6 bases at J, with 14 bases between the two ends. This CDR3 has 14 residues. This CDR3 reads CASSPEAQINEQFF. CDR3 DNA sequence: TGTGCCAGCAGCCCCGAGGCCCAGATCAATGAGCAGTTCTTC. Using reference TRBV11-2 and TRBJ2-1 for the parts outside the CDR3, the full variable domain is EAGVAQSPRYKIIEKRQSVAFWCNPISGHATLYWYQQILGQGPKLLIQFQNNGVVDDSQLPKDRFSAERLKGVDSTLKIQPAKLEDSAVYLCASSPEAQINEQFFGPGTRLTVL.

V and J are TRBV4-1 and TRBJ1-2; TRBD1 might be the D (6 bases). Trimming pared 4 bases from V and 2 bases from J, leaving 20 bases between. The length of the CDR3 is 17 residues. From germline, CDR1 is MGHRA and CDR2 YSYEKL. The CDR3 loop reads CASSLFYLTGTNYGYTF. The DNA of the CDR3 is TGCGCCAGCAGCCTTTTCTATCTAACCGGGACAAACTATGGCTACACCTTC.

This chain uses TRBV2 with TRBJ2-2; perhaps TRBD1 as D (5 bases). V was clipped by 7 bases and J by 0 bases, with 9 bases between them. The CDR3 covers 14 residues. Germline V gives CDR1 SNHLY, CDR2 FYNNEI. The CDR3 region has the DNA TGTGCCAGCATGGGGCAGCCGAACACCGGGGAGCTGTTTTTT. It codes for CASMGQPNTGELFF.

This clone was seen only once. This chain connects TRBV28 to TRBJ2-7; D gene uncertain. This CDR3 is built from 14 residues. V was clipped by 4 bases and J by 1 base, with 11 bases between them. Germline CDR1 reads MDHEN; CDR2 reads SYDVKM. The CDR3 DNA follows: TGTGCCAGCAGTTCCCTATTGGTTTCCTACGAGCAGTACTTC. Its protein is CASSSLLVSYEQYF. The full variable domain, its missing parts supplied by reference TRBV28 and TRBJ2-7, is DVKVTQSSRYLVKRTGEKVFLECVQDMDHENMFWYRQDPGLGLRLIYFSYDVKMKEKGDIPEGYSVSREKKERFSLILESASTNQTSMYLCASSSLLVSYEQYFGPGTRLTVT.

This clone appeared a few times. The chain couples TRBV13 to TRBJ1-1; D might be TRBD1 (6 bases). V lost 5 bases, J lost 2 bases, and 15 bases lay in between. This CDR3 is 15 amino acids long. Germline values: CDR1 PRHDT, CDR2 FYEKMQ (reference sequence). CDR3 residues: CASSLSGGSNTEAFF. The CDR3, as DNA: TGTGCCAGCAGCCTGTCGGGGGGCTCTAACACTGAAGCTTTCTTT.